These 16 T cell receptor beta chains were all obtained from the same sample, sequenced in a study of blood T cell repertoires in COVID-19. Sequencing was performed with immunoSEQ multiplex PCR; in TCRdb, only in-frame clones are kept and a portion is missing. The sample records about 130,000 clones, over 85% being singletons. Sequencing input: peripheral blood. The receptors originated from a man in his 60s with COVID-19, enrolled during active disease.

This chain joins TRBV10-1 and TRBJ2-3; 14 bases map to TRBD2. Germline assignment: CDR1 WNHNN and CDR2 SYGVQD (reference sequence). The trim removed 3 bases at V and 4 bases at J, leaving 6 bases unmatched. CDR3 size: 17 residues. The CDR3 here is CASSDPGLAGAPDTQYF. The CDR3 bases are TGCGCCAGCAGTGACCCGGGACTAGCGGGAGCGCCAGATACGCAGTATTTT.

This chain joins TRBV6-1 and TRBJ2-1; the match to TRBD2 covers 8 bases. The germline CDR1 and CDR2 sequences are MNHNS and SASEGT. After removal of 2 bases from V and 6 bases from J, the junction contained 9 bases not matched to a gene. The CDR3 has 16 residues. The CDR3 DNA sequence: TGTGCCAGCAGTGAATCGGGAGGGGGGCGGAGCAATGAGCAGTTCTTC. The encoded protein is CASSESGGGRSNEQFF.

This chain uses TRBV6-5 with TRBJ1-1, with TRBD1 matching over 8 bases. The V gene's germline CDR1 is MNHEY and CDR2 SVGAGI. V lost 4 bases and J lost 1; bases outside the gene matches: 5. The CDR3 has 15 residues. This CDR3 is CASSFQTGENTEAFF. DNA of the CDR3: TGTGCCAGCAGTTTTCAGACAGGGGAGAACACTGAAGCTTTCTTT.

The CDR3 is CASSEGRSYEQYF. The DNA for the CDR3 is TGTGCCAGCTCCGAGGGCAGGTCCTACGAGCAGTACTTC. The chain combines TRBV18 with TRBJ2-7, with a tentative D call TRBD2 (5 bases). V was shortened by 6 bases and J by 1 base, with 10 bases between the two germline ends. The germline gives CDR1 KGHSH, CDR2 LQKENI. This CDR3 is built from 13 residues. Filled out from reference TRBV18 and TRBJ2-7, the complete variable domain reads NAGVMQNPRHLVRRRGQEARLRCSPMKGHSHVYWYRQLPEEGLKFMVYLQKENIIDESGMPKERFSAEFPKEGPSILRIQQVVRGDSAAYFCASSEGRSYEQYFGPGTRLTVT.

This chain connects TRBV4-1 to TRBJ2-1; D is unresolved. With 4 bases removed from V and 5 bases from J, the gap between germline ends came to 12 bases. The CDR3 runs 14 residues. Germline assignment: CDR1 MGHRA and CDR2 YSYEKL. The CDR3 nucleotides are TGCGCCAGCAGCCCATGGGCTCCCCACAATGAGCAGTTCTTC. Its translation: CASSPWAPHNEQFF.

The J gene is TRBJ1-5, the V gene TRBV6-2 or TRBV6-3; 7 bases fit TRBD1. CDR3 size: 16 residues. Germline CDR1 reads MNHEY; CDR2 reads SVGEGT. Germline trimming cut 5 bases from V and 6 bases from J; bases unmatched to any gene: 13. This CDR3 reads CASSPIETGYSQPQHF. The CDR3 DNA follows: TGTGCCAGCAGTCCCATAGAGACAGGGTACAGTCAGCCCCAGCATTTT.

CDR3: CASSEQGIDEAFF. In nucleotides, the CDR3 is TGTGCCAGCAGCGAACAGGGGATAGATGAAGCTTTCTTT. The chain links TRBV7-3 to TRBJ1-1; 7 positions match TRBD1. V shed 5 bases and J 7 bases; nucleotides not matched to a gene: 7. The CDR3 totals 13 residues. Germline V lookup: CDR1 SGHTA, CDR2 FQGTGA.

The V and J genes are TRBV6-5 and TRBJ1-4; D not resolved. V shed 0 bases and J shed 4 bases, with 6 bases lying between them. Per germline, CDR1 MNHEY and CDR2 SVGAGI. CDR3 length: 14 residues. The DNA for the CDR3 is TGTGCCAGCAGTTACTCTCACAATAATGAAAAACTGTTTTTT. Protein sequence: CASSYSHNNEKLFF.

This chain's CDR3 is CASMHREAGNTIYF. For the CDR3, the DNA is TGTGCCAGTATGCACAGAGAAGCTGGAAACACCATATATTTT. J is TRBJ1-3 and V is TRBV19; D not resolved. Per germline, CDR1 LNHDA and CDR2 SQIVND (reference sequence). V was cut by 7 bases and J by 2 bases, with 12 bases left in between. This CDR3 is 14 amino acids long.

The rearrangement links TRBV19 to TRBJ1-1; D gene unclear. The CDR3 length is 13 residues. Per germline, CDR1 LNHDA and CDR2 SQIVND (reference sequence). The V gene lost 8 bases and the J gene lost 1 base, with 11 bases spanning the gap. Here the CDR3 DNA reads TGTGCCAGTGCTCGGCCGGGGAACACTGAAGCTTTCTTT. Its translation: CASARPGNTEAFF.

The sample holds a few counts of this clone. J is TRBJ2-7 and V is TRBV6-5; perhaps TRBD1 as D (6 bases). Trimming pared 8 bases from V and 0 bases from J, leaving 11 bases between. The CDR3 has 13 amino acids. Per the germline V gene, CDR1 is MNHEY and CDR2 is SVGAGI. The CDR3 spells CASARGTSYEQYF. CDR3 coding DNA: TGTGCCAGCGCCAGGGGCACCTCCTACGAGCAGTACTTC.

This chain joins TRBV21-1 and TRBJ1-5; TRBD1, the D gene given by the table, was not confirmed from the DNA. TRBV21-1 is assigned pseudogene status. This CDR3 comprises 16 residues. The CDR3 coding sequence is TGTGCCAGCAGCATTACCGACAGGGGAAGCAATCAGCCCCAGCATTTT. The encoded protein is CASSITDRGSNQPQHF.

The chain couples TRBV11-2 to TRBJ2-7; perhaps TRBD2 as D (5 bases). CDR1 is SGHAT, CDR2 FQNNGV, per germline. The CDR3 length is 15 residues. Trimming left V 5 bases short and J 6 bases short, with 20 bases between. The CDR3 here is CASSPPGKLTGEQYF. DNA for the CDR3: TGTGCCAGCAGCCCCCCGGGAAAACTAACGGGCGAGCAGTACTTC. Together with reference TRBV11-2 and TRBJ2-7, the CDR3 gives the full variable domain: EAGVAQSPRYKIIEKRQSVAFWCNPISGHATLYWYQQILGQGPKLLIQFQNNGVVDDSQLPKDRFSAERLKGVDSTLKIQPAKLEDSAVYLCASSPPGKLTGEQYFGPGTRLTVT.

The CDR3 region has the DNA TGTGCCAGCAGCTCCCTACTAGCGGAGGTATACAATGAGCAGTTCTTC. Amino acids: CASSSLLAEVYNEQFF. The genes are TRBV5-8 and TRBJ2-1; 8 nucleotides match TRBD2. This CDR3 spans 16 amino acids. Germline V lookup: CDR1 SGHTS, CDR2 YDEGEE. V shed 3 bases and J 4 bases; nucleotides not matched to a gene: 9.

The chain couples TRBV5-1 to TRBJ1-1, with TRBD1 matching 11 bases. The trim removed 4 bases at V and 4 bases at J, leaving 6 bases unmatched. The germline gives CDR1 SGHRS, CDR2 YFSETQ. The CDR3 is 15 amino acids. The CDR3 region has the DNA TGCGCCAGCAGCCCCCCGGGGACAGGGGGCACTGAAGCTTTCTTT. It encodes CASSPPGTGGTEAFF.

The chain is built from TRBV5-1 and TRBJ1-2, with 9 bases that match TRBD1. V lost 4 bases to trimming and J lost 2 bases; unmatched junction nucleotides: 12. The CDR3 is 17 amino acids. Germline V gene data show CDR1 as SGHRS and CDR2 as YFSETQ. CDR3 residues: CASSPSRTGANNYGYTF. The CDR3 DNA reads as TGCGCCAGCAGCCCTTCCCGGACAGGGGCTAACAACTATGGCTACACCTTC.